This record concerns one TCR beta chain sequence. Its specificity is unknown. The data were obtained in a study of OX40 agonist ivuxolimab in advanced cancers. The study's findings and limits: CD8+ T cells showed, on average, more clonal expansion than CD4+ cells.

V lost 3 bases to trimming and J lost 4 bases; unmatched junction nucleotides: 5. Germline V gene lookup returns CDR1 SGHNT and CDR2 YYREEE (reference sequence). CDR3 length: 15 amino acids. The method was immunoSEQ multiplex PCR; TCRdb's version includes in-frame clones alone and lacks a portion of them. The repertoire consists of over 25,000 clones, with around 81% occurring once and the leading ten covering around 32%. The receptor's source is an adult with an advanced solid tumor such as melanoma, head and neck, liver or kidney cancer. The sample here was CD4+ or CD8+ T cells sorted from blood, taken in a trial of the OX40 agonist ivuxolimab. V usage is TRBV5-4 and J usage is TRBJ2-1; 9 nucleotides match TRBD2. This chain's CDR3 is CASSYSGLAYNEQFF. The CDR3 DNA is TGTGCCAGCAGCTATTCGGGACTAGCTTACAATGAGCAGTTCTTC.